Each of the 6 T cell receptor beta chains below was sequenced from the same sample in a study of T-cell reconstitution after alpha-beta-depleted transplantation in children. Unique molecular identifiers tagged the TCRbeta library. From the PCR reads, TCRdb called clonotypes with MiXCR, one entry per CDR3 protein. This sample yields 450,000 to 550,000 distinct CDR3 sequences, of which 11% are seen a single time; 14% belongs to the top ten. This material consisted of PBMCs, mostly from graft donor cells, taken 180 days after TCRalphabeta/CD19-depleted stem cell transplant. These receptors all stem from a female patient aged 2-9 years who had a stem cell transplant for aplastic anemia, so the T cells may come from the graft donor.

The chain couples TRBV25-1 to TRBJ2-5; weak D call: TRBD1 (5 bases). Trimming cost V 2 bases and J 2 bases, with 9 bases left between them. This CDR3 has 14 amino acids. CDR1 MGHDK and CDR2 SYGVNS come from the germline V gene. The CDR3 DNA is TGTGCCAGCAGTGAAGCGGACACGCAAGAGACCCAGTACTTC. It translates to CASSEADTQETQYF.

This clonotype was found a few times. This chain joins TRBV10-3 and TRBJ2-1; no clear D. Germline V gene lookup returns CDR1 ENHRY and CDR2 SYGVKD. CDR3 length equals 17 residues. V lost 3 bases to trimming and J lost 9 bases, with 24 bases between them. The CDR3 protein is CAISDRVRRMPMSEQFF. CDR3 nucleotide sequence: TGTGCCATCAGTGATAGGGTGAGAAGGATGCCGATGTCTGAGCAGTTCTTC.

V usage is TRBV7-3 and J usage is TRBJ1-6; D not resolved. V was cut by 0 bases and J by 7 bases, with 4 bases left in between. The CDR3 is 13 amino acids. The germline CDR1 and CDR2 sequences are SGHTA and FQGTGA. In DNA form, the CDR3 reads TGTGCCAGCAGCTTAACCCTCAATTCACCCCTCCACTTT. Translation: CASSLTLNSPLHF.

This clonotype occurred a few times. The chain couples TRBV29-1 to TRBJ1-5, with 10 bases matching TRBD1. The CDR3 has 15 amino acids. With 4 bases clipped from V and 3 bases from J, the junction kept 6 bases outside the gene matches. The V gene's germline CDR1 is SQVTM and CDR2 ANQGSEA. DNA for the CDR3: TGCAGCGTTGCCCCGACAGGGGGCAACAATCAGCCCCAGCATTTT. Translating it yields CSVAPTGGNNQPQHF. The whole variable domain, filled in from reference TRBV29-1 and TRBJ1-5, reads SAVISQKPSRDICQRGTSLTIQCQVDSQVTMMFWYRQQPGQSLTLIATANQGSEATYESGFVIDKFPISRPNLTFSTLTVSNMSPEDSSIYLCSVAPTGGNNQPQHFGDGTRLSIL.

This clonotype was seen only once. The chain combines TRBV6-5 with TRBJ1-1; no clear D gene. CDR3 length: 12 amino acids. Germline values: CDR1 MNHEY, CDR2 SVGAGI. V dropped 6 bases and J dropped 4 bases, with 9 bases sitting between them. DNA of the CDR3: TGTGCCAGCAGGCAGGTAGGCACTGAAGCTTTCTTT. Amino acids: CASRQVGTEAFF.

This clonotype showed up just a few times. The chain has TRBV5-1 and TRBJ1-5, with TRBD1 identical over 7 bases. CDR1 SGHRS and CDR2 YFSETQ come from the germline V gene. The CDR3 covers 15 residues. V shed 0 bases, J shed 5 bases, and the junction held 5 bases outside the gene matches. For the CDR3, the DNA is TGCGCCAGCAGCTTGGTACAGGGGCCGGATCAGCCCCAGCATTTT. Translating it yields CASSLVQGPDQPQHF.